This TCR beta chain was observed in a study of T-cell memory formation after mild COVID-19. The germline V gene has CDR1 DFQATT and CDR2 SNEGSKA (reference sequence). After removal of 8 bases from V and 7 bases from J, the junction contained 24 bases not matched to a gene. The CDR3 has 17 amino acids. This clonotype was recorded a few times. Antigen: not known. General study results and limits: CD4/CD8 balance held among clones contracting day 15 to 85, and later expanders leaned CD4+.

Via MiXCR, TCRdb re-called the 5' RACE reads, giving one row per CDR3 protein. The sample records under 400,000 distinct CDR3 sequences, under 25% being singletons. The receptor was isolated from an adult woman who had mild COVID-19 (a few samples of this study predate the infection). Cell type and time point are not known. Sequenced material: PBMCs or a T cell subset sorted from them (not recorded which). The chain joins TRBV20-1 to TRBJ1-2; TRBD1 matches at 8 bases. CDR3: CSSDPRGQGSTTGGYTF. DNA of the CDR3: TGCAGTTCCGATCCCAGAGGACAGGGATCGACTACGGGTGGCTACACCTTC.